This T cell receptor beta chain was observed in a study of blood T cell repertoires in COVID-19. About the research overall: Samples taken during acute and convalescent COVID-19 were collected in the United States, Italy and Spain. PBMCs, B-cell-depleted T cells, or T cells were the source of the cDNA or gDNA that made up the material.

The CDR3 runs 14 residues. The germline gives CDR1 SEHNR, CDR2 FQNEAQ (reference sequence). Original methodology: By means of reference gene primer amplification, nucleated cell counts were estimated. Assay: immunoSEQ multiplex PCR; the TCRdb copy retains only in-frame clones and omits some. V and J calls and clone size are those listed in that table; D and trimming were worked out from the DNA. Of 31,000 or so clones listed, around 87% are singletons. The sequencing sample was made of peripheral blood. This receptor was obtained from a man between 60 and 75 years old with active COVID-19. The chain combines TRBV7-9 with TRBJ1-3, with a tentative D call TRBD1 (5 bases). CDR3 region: CATHSPGGRNTIYF. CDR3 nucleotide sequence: TGTGCTACCCACAGCCCCGGGGGTAGAAACACCATATATTTT.